The present entry profiles one TCR beta chain with its context. These data belong to a study of CD8+CD57+ T cells in acquired aplastic anemia. Deletions cut 4 bases from V and 7 bases from J, with 9 bases between. The length of the CDR3 is 12 residues. CDR1 KGHDR and CDR2 SFDVKD come from the germline V gene. CDR3 and TCR beta VDJ profiling relied on genomic DNA as the template. TCRdb re-analysed the reads in MiXCR, keeping a single row per CDR3 protein. The table includes about 120,000 distinct CDR3 sequences, about 50% detected once. Patients selected for sequencing had displayed CD8+CD57+ cell expansion by flow cytometry.

The sample was sorted CD4+, CD8+, or CD8+CD57+ T cells (not recorded which) from PBMCs. The sequence was obtained from a human donor with aplastic anemia. The rearrangement uses TRBV24-1 and TRBJ2-5; no reliable D call. The CDR3 is CATSDQATTQYF. CDR3 sequence (DNA): TGTGCCACCAGTGACCAAGCAACGACCCAGTACTTC.